These 20 T cell receptor beta chains share one sample of origin, sequenced in a study of blood T cell repertoires in COVID-19. TCRdb keeps only in-frame clones here, not all; method: immunoSEQ multiplex PCR. The sample contains under 75,000 clones, 88% of which appear only once. Sequenced input: peripheral blood. The source of these receptors is a woman of 80 years or more with active COVID-19.

The rearrangement links TRBV5-5 to TRBJ1-3; D gene unclear. Trimming stripped 1 base from V and 2 bases from J, with 4 bases between. Per the germline V gene, CDR1 is SGHKS and CDR2 is YYEKEE (reference sequence). CDR3 length equals 13 residues. The CDR3 sequence is CASSLLAGNTIYF. The CDR3 nucleotides are TGTGCCAGCAGCTTGTTAGCTGGAAACACCATATATTTT. Full variable domain (rest looked up from reference TRBV5-5 and TRBJ1-3): DAGVTQSPTHLIKTRGQQVTLRCSPISGHKSVSWYQQVLGQGPQFIFQYYEKEERGRGNFPDRFSARQFPNYSSELNVNALLLGDSALYLCASSLLAGNTIYFGEGSWLTVV.

The J gene is TRBJ2-1, the V gene TRBV11-1; 10 bases line up with TRBD2. This CDR3 region has 15 residues. Germline CDR1 and CDR2: SGHAT and FQDESV (reference sequence). V trimming: 1 base; J trimming: 4 bases; junction bases outside the gene matches: 1. As DNA, the CDR3 is TGTGCCAGCAGCTTAGTTAGCGGGGGGTACAATGAGCAGTTCTTC. This codes for CASSLVSGGYNEQFF.

The chain employs TRBV4-1 and TRBJ2-1; 15 bases map to TRBD2. Germline V gene lookup returns CDR1 MGHRA and CDR2 YSYEKL. The ends lost 0 bases at V and 10 bases at J; junction bases unmatched: 7. CDR3 length equals 17 residues. The CDR3 is CASSQDRTSGGAGEQFF. Here the CDR3 DNA reads TGCGCCAGCAGCCAAGATCGGACTAGCGGGGGGGCAGGAGAGCAGTTCTTC.

The rearrangement joins TRBV6-2 or TRBV6-3 to TRBJ1-4; 9 nucleotides agree with TRBD1. V shed 4 bases, J shed 8 bases, and the junction held 5 bases outside the gene matches. Germline V gives CDR1 MNHEY, CDR2 SVGEGT. The CDR3 is 14 amino acids. The CDR3 sequence: CASSWDREEEKLFF. CDR3 nucleotide sequence: TGTGCCAGCAGTTGGGACAGGGAAGAGGAAAAACTGTTTTTT.

The rearrangement links TRBV6-6 to TRBJ2-3, with 7 bases matching TRBD2. V shed 2 bases and J 2 bases; nucleotides not matched to a gene: 1. Germline V lookup: CDR1 MNHNY, CDR2 SVGAGI (reference sequence). The CDR3 is 14 amino acids. The CDR3 loop reads CASSYAGDTDTQYF. The CDR3 nucleotides are TGTGCCAGCAGTTACGCGGGGGACACAGATACGCAGTATTTT.

The J gene is TRBJ1-4, the V gene TRBV6-5, with D unresolved. The CDR3 is 14 residues long. CDR1 is MNHEY and CDR2 is SVGAGI in the germline V gene. V lost 2 bases, J lost 1 base, and 5 bases lay in between. The CDR3 nucleotides are TGTGCCAGCAGTTACACGGGAACTAATGAAAAACTGTTTTTT. This gives the protein CASSYTGTNEKLFF.

The gene calls are TRBV27 and TRBJ2-2; D perhaps matches TRBD2 (7 bases). The CDR3 sequence is 16 residues long. The germline V gene encodes CDR1 MNHEY and CDR2 SMNVEV (reference sequence). V was clipped by 6 bases and J by 3 bases, with 17 bases between them. CDR3 coding DNA: TGTGCCAGCAGCCCCTTAGGGGGGGCCTACACCGGGGAGCTGTTTTTT. Protein product: CASSPLGGAYTGELFF.

The chain has TRBV4-3 and TRBJ2-3; a weak D match, TRBD2 (6 bases). V was shortened by 3 bases and J by 3 bases, with 16 bases between the two germline ends. In germline, CDR1 is LGHNA, CDR2 YSLEER. This CDR3 region has 16 residues. The CDR3 loop is CASSQGGLLRTDTQYF. The CDR3, as DNA: TGCGCCAGCAGCCAGGGGGGACTTCTAAGGACAGATACGCAGTATTTT.

This chain uses TRBV28 with TRBJ2-4; 14 positions match TRBD2. The CDR3 loop spans 16 amino acids. Germline trimming cut 6 bases from V and 6 bases from J; bases unmatched to any gene: 7. CDR1 and CDR2 from the germline V gene are MDHEN and SYDVKM. CDR3 region: CASRAGLAGVRNIQYF. CDR3 sequence (DNA): TGTGCCAGCAGAGCGGGACTAGCGGGGGTCAGAAACATTCAGTACTTC.

This clone was seen once. The genes are TRBV20-1 and TRBJ2-1, with D maybe TRBD2 (6 bases). CDR1 DFQATT and CDR2 SNEGSKA come from the germline V gene (reference sequence). Trimming removed 1 base at V and 12 bases at J, with 10 bases between. CDR3 size: 11 residues. CDR3 DNA: TGCAGTGCTAGAGGGGGCGGGGTGCAGTTCTTC. Amino acids: CSARGGGVQFF.

This chain joins TRBV5-4 and TRBJ2-3; the D gene is possibly TRBD1 (6 bases). Germline CDR1 is SGHNT and CDR2 is YYREEE (reference sequence). This CDR3 spans 15 amino acids. The germline V and J ends were trimmed by 0 bases and 0 bases, with 8 bases remaining between them. CDR3 in DNA: TGTGCCAGCAGCTTGGACAGGGCGAGCACAGATACGCAGTATTTT. Protein product: CASSLDRASTDTQYF.

The chain combines TRBV18 with TRBJ1-1, with 8 bases lining up with TRBD1. The trim removed 6 bases at V and 2 bases at J, leaving 2 bases unmatched. Per germline, CDR1 KGHSH and CDR2 LQKENI. This CDR3 is built from 13 residues. The DNA of the CDR3 is TGTGCCAGCTCTGGACAGGGCAACACTGAAGCTTTCTTT. This encodes CASSGQGNTEAFF.

This rearrangement joins TRBV29-1 to TRBJ2-1; 9 positions match TRBD1. J lost 8 bases, V lost 6 bases, and 8 bases had no gene match. The CDR3 runs to 13 residues. Per the germline V gene, CDR1 is SQVTM and CDR2 is ANQGSEA. The CDR3 reads CSVRGQGWDEQFF. The DNA of the CDR3 is TGCAGCGTGCGAGGACAGGGGTGGGATGAGCAGTTCTTC.

The chain has TRBV7-4 and TRBJ2-1; 10 bases align to TRBD2. This CDR3 contains 20 residues. Per germline, CDR1 SGHVT and CDR2 SQSDAQ. V was pared by 5 bases and J by 1 base, with 17 bases of the junction left unmatched. The chain's CDR3 is CASSQFLESLAGVSYNEQFF. The DNA of the CDR3 is TGTGCCAGCAGCCAGTTCCTCGAGTCCCTAGCGGGGGTATCCTACAATGAGCAGTTCTTC.

This rearrangement joins TRBV2 to TRBJ2-1; a possible D gene is TRBD1 (5 bases). Germline V CDR1 and CDR2: SNHLY, FYNNEI. The CDR3 is 15 residues long. V lost 1 base to trimming and J lost 4 bases, with 11 bases between them. CDR3 in amino acids: CASSEEIWTYNEQFF. The CDR3 nucleotides are TGTGCCAGCAGTGAAGAGATTTGGACATACAATGAGCAGTTCTTC.

This chain connects TRBV4-1 to TRBJ2-7; TRBD1 is a possible D gene (6 bases). This CDR3 spans 16 amino acids. Trimming stripped 4 bases from V and 0 bases from J, with 16 bases between. Germline V gives CDR1 MGHRA, CDR2 YSYEKL. CDR3: CASSPEPGHTSYEQYF. Here the CDR3 DNA reads TGCGCCAGCAGCCCCGAACCGGGACATACCTCCTACGAGCAGTACTTC.

The chain employs TRBV5-4 and TRBJ1-2; 7 bases line up with TRBD1. The trim removed 5 bases at V and 2 bases at J, leaving 6 bases unmatched. The germline CDR1 and CDR2 sequences are SGHNT and YYREEE (reference sequence). The CDR3 runs to 14 residues. CDR3 in amino acids: CASSGQEANYGYTF. In DNA form, the CDR3 reads TGTGCCAGCAGTGGACAGGAAGCCAACTATGGCTACACCTTC.

The rearrangement links TRBV12-5 to TRBJ2-2; 11 nucleotides match TRBD2. The CDR3 spans 16 residues. Germline values: CDR1 LGHNT, CDR2 FRNRAP. Trimming took 5 bases from V and 4 from J; bases not matched to a gene: 6. CDR3 region: CASGLTSGGGTGELFF. For the CDR3, the DNA is TGTGCTAGTGGTCTCACTAGCGGGGGAGGCACCGGGGAGCTGTTTTTT.

This chain uses TRBV6-5 with TRBJ2-3; the D gene is possibly TRBD1 (5 bases). The CDR3 has 13 amino acids. V shed 8 bases and J shed 3 bases, with 12 bases lying between them. Germline CDR1 is MNHEY and CDR2 is SVGAGI. The CDR3 DNA reads as TGTGCCAGCTCCTTGGGGCGGACAGATACGCAGTATTTT. Amino acid sequence: CASSLGRTDTQYF.

The chain is built from TRBV5-4 and TRBJ2-1; 9 bases line up with TRBD1. Germline trimming cut 4 bases from V and 0 bases from J; bases unmatched to any gene: 2. This CDR3 comprises 15 residues. Germline loops: CDR1 SGHNT, CDR2 YYREEE (reference sequence). CDR3 in DNA: TGTGCCAGCAGCGACAGGGGGGGCTCCTACAATGAGCAGTTCTTC. This translates into CASSDRGGSYNEQFF.